This is a list of T cell receptor beta chains from one sample in a study of blood T cells in healthy people across ages. TCRdb recomputed calls from the 5' RACE reads with MiXCR, one row per CDR3 protein. The data hold 750,000 to 950,000 distinct CDR3 sequences, with roughly 53% observed a single time. The material sequenced was blood. These receptors were obtained from a man older than 75 in good health. Each CDR3 is given with its conserved first and last residue. D genes are given only for firm matches. Rows give clone size only sometimes, using once, few, many, or a class for an expanded clone.

few	TRBV6-5	TRBJ2-5	-	CASSYGAGVETQYF	TGTGCCAGCAGTTACGGCGCCGGGGTGGAGACCCAGTACTTC
few	TRBV5-1	TRBJ2-3	TRBD2	CASSLGTSFDTQYF	TGCGCCAGCAGCTTGGGGACTAGCTTCGATACGCAGTATTTT
-	TRBV29-1	TRBJ2-7	-	CSGAARGSYEQYF	TGCAGCGGTGCTGCTCGAGGCTCCTACGAGCAGTACTTC
few	TRBV12-3/TRBV12-4	TRBJ2-5	-	CASSWTQETQYF	TGTGCCAGCAGTTGGACCCAAGAGACCCAGTACTTC
-	TRBV5-1	TRBJ1-1	-	CASSLGTGSWTEAFF	TGCGCCAGCAGCTTAGGAACAGGGAGTTGGACTGAAGCTTTCTTT
few	TRBV10-1	TRBJ2-7	TRBD1	CASSHSLGQGSYEQYF	TGCGCCAGCAGTCATTCGCTTGGACAGGGGAGCTACGAGCAGTACTTC
-	TRBV20-1	TRBJ2-3	TRBD1	CSAKPGQAANRYAYF	TGCAGTGCTAAACCGGGACAGGCTGCAAACAGATACGCGTATTTT
few	TRBV4-2	TRBJ2-2	TRBD2	CASSHIAGGNTGELFF	TGTGCCAGCAGCCACATAGCGGGAGGGAACACCGGGGAGCTGTTTTTT
-	TRBV5-1	TRBJ2-5	-	CASSLRAVGPETQYF	TGCGCCAGCAGCTTGCGGGCTGTGGGTCCAGAGACCCAGTACTTC
-	TRBV28	TRBJ2-3	-	CASSQAGDTQYF	TGTGCCAGCAGTCAGGCTGGGGATACGCAGTATTTT
-	TRBV29-1	TRBJ2-1	-	CSVEGSKSEQFF	TGCAGCGTTGAGGGGTCGAAGTCTGAGCAGTTCTTC
-	TRBV2	TRBJ2-3	TRBD1	CASSRPGQYTDTQYF	TGTGCCAGCAGCAGGCCGGGACAGTACACAGATACGCAGTATTTT
-	TRBV6-5	TRBJ2-4	-	CASSYRPPTGTKNIQYF	TGTGCCAGCAGTTATCGGCCCCCGACAGGAACCAAAAACATTCAGTACTTC
-	TRBV6-5	TRBJ2-5	TRBD1	CASSYQLTGLTQETQYF	TGTGCCAGCAGTTACCAATTGACAGGGCTGACCCAAGAGACCCAGTACTTC
-	TRBV29-1	TRBJ2-5	-	CSIATVYNKQYF	TGCAGCATTGCGACCGTTTACAATAAGCAGTACTTC
few	TRBV7-3	TRBJ1-1	-	CASSSVRGTEAFF	TGTGCCAGCAGCTCCGTGCGGGGCACTGAAGCTTTCTTT
-	TRBV11-1	TRBJ2-7	-	CASSLPPAGSSYEQYF	TGTGCCAGCAGCTTACCTCCAGCGGGTAGCTCCTACGAGCAGTACTTC
-	TRBV7-2	TRBJ2-6	-	CASSFKGAGANVLTF	TGTGCCAGCAGCTTCAAGGGTGCTGGGGCCAACGTCCTGACTTTC
-	TRBV6-5	TRBJ1-1	-	CASRWGNTEAFF	TGTGCCAGCCGTTGGGGGAACACTGAAGCTTTCTTT
-	TRBV12-3/TRBV12-4	TRBJ2-5	-	CASSFGAGAGEQYF	TGTGCCAGCAGTTTCGGTGCGGGGGCGGGGGAGCAGTACTTC
-	TRBV29-1	TRBJ1-1	-	CSVERGDYEAFF	TGCAGCGTTGAACGGGGGGACTATGAAGCTTTCTTT
-	TRBV3-1	TRBJ2-7	-	CASSQDQRVGEQYF	TGTGCCAGCAGCCAAGATCAACGAGTGGGAGAGCAGTACTTC
-	TRBV7-2	TRBJ2-4	TRBD2	CASSPDSTSGRNIQYF	TGTGCCAGCAGCCCCGACTCGACTAGCGGACGAAACATTCAGTACTTC
-	TRBV9	TRBJ1-2	-	CASSVGPQGDYGYTF	TGTGCCAGCAGCGTAGGACCCCAGGGTGACTATGGCTACACCTTC
-	TRBV4-1	TRBJ2-3	-	CASSQDQHRYAYF	TGCGCCAGCAGCCAAGACCAGCACAGATACGCGTATTTT
-	TRBV7-3	TRBJ2-3	-	CASSLTGPPADTQYF	TGTGCCAGCAGCTTAACGGGCCCTCCGGCCGATACGCAGTATTTT
-	TRBV9	TRBJ2-3	TRBD2	CASGAGVNADTQYF	TGTGCCAGCGGCGCGGGAGTTAACGCAGATACGCAGTATTTT
-	TRBV6-2/TRBV6-3	TRBJ2-1	TRBD2	CASSGGSGSYAYNEQFF	TGTGCCAGCAGTGGGGGTAGCGGGAGTTACGCCTACAATGAGCAGTTCTTC
-	TRBV30	TRBJ2-5	-	CAWNPSYQETQYF	TGTGCCTGGAACCCCTCGTACCAAGAGACCCAGTACTTC
-	TRBV2	TRBJ2-5	-	CASSTNRFREYF	TGTGCCAGCAGTACCAACAGGTTCCGGGAGTACTTC
-	TRBV24-1	TRBJ2-1	-	CATSDLTGSRGNEQFF	TGTGCCACCAGTGATTTGACCGGGAGTAGGGGCAATGAGCAGTTCTTC
-	TRBV28	TRBJ2-4	-	CASSSRGVAKNIQYF	TGTGCCAGCAGTTCCCGAGGGGTAGCCAAAAACATTCAGTACTTC
-	TRBV28	TRBJ1-2	TRBD1	CASIPGGQTNYGYTF	TGTGCCAGCATCCCGGGGGGACAGACTAACTATGGCTACACCTTC
-	TRBV20-1	TRBJ2-5	-	CSASSRRLGETQYF	TGCAGTGCTAGTAGCAGGCGACTAGGCGAGACCCAGTACTTC
-	TRBV6-5	TRBJ1-1	-	CASSYGQVLSEAFF	TGTGCCAGCAGTTACGGGCAGGTTCTTAGTGAAGCTTTCTTT
many	TRBV11-2	TRBJ2-1	TRBD1	CASSPRQGAYNEQFF	TGTGCCAGCAGCCCCAGACAGGGGGCCTACAATGAGCAGTTCTTC
-	TRBV28	TRBJ1-2	TRBD1	CASTPAGTGMGNYGYTF	TGTGCCAGCACTCCTGCGGGGACAGGGATGGGTAACTATGGCTACACCTTC
-	TRBV9	TRBJ2-7	TRBD2	CASSVASGSITHEQYF	TGTGCCAGCAGCGTCGCTAGCGGGAGTATAACCCACGAGCAGTACTTC
few	TRBV28	TRBJ1-1	-	CASSWLNTEAFF	TGTGCCAGCAGTTGGCTGAACACTGAAGCTTTCTTT
-	TRBV18	TRBJ2-7	-	CASSPQRTERDEQYF	TGTGCCAGCTCGCCGCAGAGAACAGAGCGAGACGAGCAGTACTTC
-	TRBV3-1	TRBJ2-1	-	CASSRGRHSKDEQFF	TGTGCCAGCAGCCGAGGGCGGCACAGCAAAGATGAGCAGTTCTTC
-	TRBV6-6	TRBJ2-7	-	CASSPEARGSEQYF	TGTGCCAGCAGTCCCGAGGCTAGGGGGAGCGAGCAGTACTTC
few	TRBV3-1	TRBJ2-2	-	CASSQAAELFF	TGTGCCAGCAGCCAGGCGGCGGAGCTGTTTTTT
few	TRBV10-3	TRBJ2-7	TRBD2	CAISGTGTSGYEQYF	TGTGCCATCAGTGGTACCGGGACTAGCGGCTACGAGCAGTACTTC
-	TRBV7-3	TRBJ1-1	TRBD1	CASSLTGQGWSEAFF	TGTGCCAGCAGCTTAACGGGACAGGGTTGGTCAGAAGCTTTCTTT
-	TRBV12-3/TRBV12-4	TRBJ2-1	-	CASKAGTYNEQFF	TGTGCCAGCAAGGCGGGGACCTACAATGAGCAGTTCTTC
-	TRBV10-3	TRBJ2-4	TRBD1	CAIAQGWVGIQYF	TGTGCCATCGCACAGGGGTGGGTCGGCATTCAGTACTTC
few	TRBV12-3/TRBV12-4	TRBJ2-1	TRBD1	CASTPEGDRGRNEQFF	TGTGCCAGCACCCCAGAGGGGGACAGGGGAAGGAATGAGCAGTTCTTC
-	TRBV25-1	TRBJ2-1	TRBD2	CASSDRGLARYNEQFF	TGTGCCAGCAGTGACCGGGGACTAGCGAGATACAATGAGCAGTTCTTC
once	TRBV20-1	TRBJ2-7	-	CSARDRQTSYEQYF	TGCAGTGCTAGAGATCGACAGACCTCCTACGAGCAGTACTTC